The clone carrying this T cell receptor beta chain was recorded only once. The sample originates from a study of blood T cell repertoires in COVID-19. About the research overall: Specimens from acute and convalescent COVID-19 originated in the United States, Italy and Spain.

Produced via immunoSEQ multiplex PCR; TCRdb's table is partial and in-frame only. Of 90,000 to 120,000 clones in the sample, 70% to 80% are singletons; the top ten hold more than 20%. Unmatched junction bases numbered 9, after V lost 7 bases and J lost 1 base. Germline-derived CDR1 and CDR2 are SGHAT and FQNNGV. The CDR3 contains 16 residues. V and J are TRBV11-2 and TRBJ2-2, with 7 bases that match TRBD1. The sequence was collected from a man in his sixties or seventies with active or convalescent COVID-19. The sample taken for sequencing was peripheral blood. CDR3 bases: TGTGCCAGCACCCTACGGTCAGGGGGGAACACCGGGGAGCTGTTTTTT. Its protein is CASTLRSGGNTGELFF.